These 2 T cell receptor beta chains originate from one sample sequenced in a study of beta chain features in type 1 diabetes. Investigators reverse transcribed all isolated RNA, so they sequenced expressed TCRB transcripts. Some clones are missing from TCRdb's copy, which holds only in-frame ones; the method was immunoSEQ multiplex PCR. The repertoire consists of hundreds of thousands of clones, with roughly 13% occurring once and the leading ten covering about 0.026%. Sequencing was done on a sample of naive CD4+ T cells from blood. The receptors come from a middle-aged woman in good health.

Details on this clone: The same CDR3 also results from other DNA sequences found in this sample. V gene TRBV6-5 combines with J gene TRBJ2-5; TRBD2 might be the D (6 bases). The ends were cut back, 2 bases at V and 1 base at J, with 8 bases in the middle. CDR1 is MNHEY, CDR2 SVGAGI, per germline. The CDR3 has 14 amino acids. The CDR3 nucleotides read TGTGCCAGCAGTTACGGGGGAGGCCAAGAGACCCAGTACTTC. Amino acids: CASSYGGGQETQYF.

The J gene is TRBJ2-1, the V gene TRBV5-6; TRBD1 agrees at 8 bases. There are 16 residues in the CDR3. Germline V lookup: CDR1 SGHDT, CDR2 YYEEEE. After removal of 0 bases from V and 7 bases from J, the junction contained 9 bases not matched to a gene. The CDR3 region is CASSLVGQGARNEQFF. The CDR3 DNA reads TGTGCCAGCAGCTTGGTTGGCCAGGGGGCAAGGAATGAGCAGTTCTTC.